This TCR beta chain was identified during a study of OX40 agonist ivuxolimab in advanced cancers. Study summary: People in dose escalation had one of these cancers: hepatocellular carcinoma, melanoma, renal cell or head and neck cancer. Averaging 60 years in age, with a range of roughly 23 to 85, the cohort was about 86% male. Three patients responded partially, comprising one with hepatocellular carcinoma and two with cutaneous melanoma.

The CDR3 is made up of 15 amino acids. V was cut by 3 bases and J by 3 bases, with 13 bases left in between. Germline loops: CDR1 KGHSH, CDR2 LQKENI. TCRdb's table, derived via immunoSEQ multiplex PCR, lists solely in-frame clones and lacks some. Of about 100,000 clones in the sample, roughly 90% were seen once. A single count supports this clone. The V gene is TRBV18, the J gene TRBJ2-3, with D possibly being TRBD2 (5 bases). This clonotype was obtained from an adult with an advanced solid tumor such as melanoma, head and neck, liver or kidney cancer. The source material was CD4+ or CD8+ T cells sorted from blood, sampled in a trial of the OX40 agonist ivuxolimab. This CDR3 reads CASSPDQTITDTQYF. CDR3 coding DNA: TGTGCCAGCTCACCCGACCAGACTATTACAGATACGCAGTATTTT.